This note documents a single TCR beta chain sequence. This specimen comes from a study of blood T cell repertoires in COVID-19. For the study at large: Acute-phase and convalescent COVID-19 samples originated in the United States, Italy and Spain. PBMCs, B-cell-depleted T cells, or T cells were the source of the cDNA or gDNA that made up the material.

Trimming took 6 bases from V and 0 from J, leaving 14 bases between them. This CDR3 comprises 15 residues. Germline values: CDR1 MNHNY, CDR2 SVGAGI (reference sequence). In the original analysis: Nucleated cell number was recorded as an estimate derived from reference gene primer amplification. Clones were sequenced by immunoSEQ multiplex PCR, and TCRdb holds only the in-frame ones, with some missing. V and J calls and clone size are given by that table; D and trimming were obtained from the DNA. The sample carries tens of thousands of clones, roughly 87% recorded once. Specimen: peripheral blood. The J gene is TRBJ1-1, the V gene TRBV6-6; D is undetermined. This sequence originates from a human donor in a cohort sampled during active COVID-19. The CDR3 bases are TGTGCCAGCAGGTATGGTGGGGAGATGAACACTGAAGCTTTCTTT. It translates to CASRYGGEMNTEAFF.